The clone carrying this T cell receptor (beta chain) was observed at least ten times. The antigen remains undetermined. From about 400 ng of RNA, a library with molecular barcoded alpha/delta and beta/gamma adaptors was made. In TCRdb, the reads were re-called with MiXCR into one record per CDR3 protein. The table lists 75,000 to 95,000 distinct CDR3 sequences, roughly a fifth of them singletons. Germline CDR1 SGHDN, CDR2 FVKESK. V lost 0 bases and J lost 9, with 9 bases in between. The CDR3 spans 13 residues. This entry comes from a study of read filtering for tumor transcriptome and immune sequencing. Study overall: The cohort had some 16 men and under 15 women aged about 47 to 80, mean about 72 years. R-ISS stage counts were 8 for I, about 17 for II, about 7 for III. Notes on the study in general: Without single-read clonotypes, shared clonotype proportions correlated more between IR-seq and RNA-seq.

This receptor was taken from a donor over 35 with multiple myeloma. This chain joins TRBV14 and TRBJ2-1, with D possibly TRBD2 on 6 matching bases. The sample taken for sequencing was a population of CD138-negative cells sorted from bone marrow. Here the CDR3 DNA reads TGTGCCAGCAGCCAAGATCGGGGGTCTGAGCAGTTCTTC. It encodes CASSQDRGSEQFF. Using reference TRBV14 and TRBJ2-1 for the parts outside the CDR3, the full variable domain is EAGVTQFPSHSVIEKGQTVTLRCDPISGHDNLYWYRRVMGKEIKFLLHFVKESKQDESGMPNNRFLAERTGGTYSTLKVQPAELEDSGVYFCASSQDRGSEQFFGPGTRLTVL.